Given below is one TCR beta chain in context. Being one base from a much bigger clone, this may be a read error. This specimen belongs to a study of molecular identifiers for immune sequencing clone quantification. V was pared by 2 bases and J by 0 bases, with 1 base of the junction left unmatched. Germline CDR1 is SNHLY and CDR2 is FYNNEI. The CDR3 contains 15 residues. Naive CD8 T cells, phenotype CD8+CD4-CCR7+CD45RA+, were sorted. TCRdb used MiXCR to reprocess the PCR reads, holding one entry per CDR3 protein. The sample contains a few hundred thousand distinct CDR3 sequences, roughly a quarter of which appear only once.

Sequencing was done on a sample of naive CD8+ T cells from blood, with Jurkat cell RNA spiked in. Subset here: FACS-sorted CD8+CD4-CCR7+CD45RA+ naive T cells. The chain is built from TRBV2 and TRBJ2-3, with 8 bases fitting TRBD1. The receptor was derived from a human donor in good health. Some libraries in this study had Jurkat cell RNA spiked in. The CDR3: CASSEWDRSTDTQYF. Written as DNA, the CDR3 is TGTGCCAGCAGTGAATGGGACAGGAGCACAGATACGCAGTATTTT.